The 8 T cell receptor beta chains given below trace back to one sample, sequenced in a study of T cells in Graves' hyperthyroidism and ophthalmopathy. Researchers amplified the TCR beta CDR3 regions from RNA transcripts. Using the HTBI primer set, a first-round RT-PCR was run on the TCR CDR3. TCRdb re-called the multiplex PCR reads through MiXCR, storing one row per CDR3 protein. Of some 800,000 distinct CDR3 sequences in the sample, approximately 40% were seen once. Sequenced input: blood. The receptors were gathered from a man aged 18 to 29 with Graves' hyperthyroidism.

V gene TRBV20-1 combines with J gene TRBJ2-6; D ambiguous. Germline CDR1 reads DFQATT; CDR2 reads SNEGSKA (reference sequence). This CDR3 is 13 amino acids long. Trimming took off 6 bases at V and 5 bases at J, with 11 bases between the two ends. CDR3 in amino acids: CSALEVRANVLTF. CDR3 nucleotides: TGCAGTGCCCTAGAGGTTAGGGCCAACGTCCTGACTTTC.

Notes on this clonotype: This may come from a read error, since a much larger clone is one base off. V is TRBV7-9 and J is TRBJ2-5, with unresolved D. V was shortened by 6 bases and J by 7 bases, with 15 bases between the two germline ends. CDR3 length equals 13 residues. Looked up from germline, CDR1 is SEHNR and CDR2 is FQNEAQ (reference sequence). CDR3 sequence reads: CASRSLPAGTQYF. The DNA for the CDR3 is TGTGCCAGCAGGTCACTACCGGCAGGGACCCAGTACTTC.

CDR3 protein: CASRDKRGEQFF. The CDR3 coding sequence is TGTGCCAGTAGGGATAAACGGGGTGAGCAGTTCTTC. This chain connects TRBV19 to TRBJ2-7; TRBD2 is a possible D gene (5 bases). Judging by the DNA end, TRBJ2-1 fits better; the J call may be wrong. The CDR3 contains 12 residues. The V gene's germline CDR1 is LNHDA and CDR2 SQIVND (reference sequence).

This clonotype showed up just a few times. The chain has TRBV2 and TRBJ1-6, with 7 bases matching TRBD1. Germline V lookup: CDR1 SNHLY, CDR2 FYNNEI. With 5 bases clipped from V and 7 bases from J, the junction kept 5 bases outside the gene matches. This CDR3 contains 14 residues. The CDR3 region is CASSFRDRNSPLHF. The CDR3 coding sequence is TGTGCCAGCAGTTTTCGGGACAGAAATTCACCCCTCCACTTT.

Only a few counts were recorded for this clonotype. The J gene is TRBJ2-2, the V gene TRBV7-9; maybe TRBD1 (5 bases). CDR1 and CDR2 from the germline V gene are SEHNR and FQNEAQ (reference sequence). CDR3 length: 17 residues. Trimming cost V 0 bases and J 3 bases, with 14 bases left between them. CDR3 bases: TGTGCCAGCAGCTTAGCGCTGGCAGGGCGTTACACCGGGGAGCTGTTTTTT. Amino acids: CASSLALAGRYTGELFF.

V is TRBV25-1 and J is TRBJ2-2; D perhaps matches TRBD1 (5 bases). V dropped 6 bases and J dropped 4 bases, with 15 bases sitting between them. The germline V gene encodes CDR1 MGHDK and CDR2 SYGVNS. The length of the CDR3 is 15 residues. The DNA for the CDR3 is TGTGCCAGCAGCTTGGAAGGGGCTAGCACCGGGGAGCTGTTTTTT. This encodes CASSLEGASTGELFF.

The rearrangement uses TRBV5-5 and TRBJ1-5; a possible D gene is TRBD1 (6 bases). Germline CDR1 SGHKS, CDR2 YYEKEE (reference sequence). The ends were cut back, 5 bases at V and 5 bases at J, with 17 bases in the middle. The CDR3 spans 15 residues. The CDR3 coding sequence is TGTGCCAGCAGTAATACGGTAGGGGGATATCAGCCCCAGCATTTT. Its translation: CASSNTVGGYQPQHF.

This clonotype was seen at least ten times. J is TRBJ1-3 and V is TRBV25-1; D is undetermined. Germline lookup yields CDR1 MGHDK and CDR2 SYGVNS. The V gene lost 1 base and the J gene lost 4 bases, with 11 bases spanning the gap. This CDR3 is 15 amino acids long. This CDR3 is CASSESGSKGNTIYF. CDR3 bases: TGTGCCAGCAGTGAATCAGGCAGCAAAGGAAACACCATATATTTT.